The clone carrying this T cell receptor (beta chain) was found a few times. The sample is drawn from a study of T cell repertoires in cytomegalovirus infection. Study information: Indications of both CMV infection and matching HLA type were provided by public TCR beta signatures.

CDR3 length: 16 residues. Germline V lookup: CDR1 MNHEY, CDR2 SVGAGI. Trimming removed 3 bases at V and 7 bases at J, with 16 bases between. A single record per CDR3 protein comes from TCRdb applying MiXCR to the reads. Among 200,000 or so distinct CDR3 sequences listed, roughly 20% were seen once. Sequencing was performed on PBMCs. The chain recombines TRBV6-5 with TRBJ1-6, with D perhaps matching TRBD1 (6 bases). The sequence was collected from a human donor in good health (CMV status not recorded). Some clones in this sample may be carry-over from other donors' samples. Here the CDR3 reads CASSYDPTGRNSPLHF. CDR3 in DNA: TGTGCCAGCAGTTATGACCCGACAGGCCGCAATTCACCCCTCCACTTT.